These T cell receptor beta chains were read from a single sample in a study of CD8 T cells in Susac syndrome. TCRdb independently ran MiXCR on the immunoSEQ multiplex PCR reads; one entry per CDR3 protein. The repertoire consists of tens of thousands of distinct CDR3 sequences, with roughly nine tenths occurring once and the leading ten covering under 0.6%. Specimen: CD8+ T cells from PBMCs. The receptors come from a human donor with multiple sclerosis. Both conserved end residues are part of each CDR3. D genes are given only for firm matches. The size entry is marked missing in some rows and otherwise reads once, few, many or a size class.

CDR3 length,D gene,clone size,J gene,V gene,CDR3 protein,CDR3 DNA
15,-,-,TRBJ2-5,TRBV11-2,CASSLVPTVQETQYF,TGTGCCAGCAGCTTAGTACCGACGGTCCAAGAGACCCAGTACTTC
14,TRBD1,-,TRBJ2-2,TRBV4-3,CASSPDRFTGELFF,TGCGCCAGCAGCCCGGACAGGTTCACCGGGGAGCTGTTTTTT
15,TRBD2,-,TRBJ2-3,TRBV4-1,CASSQKAGGPDTQYF,TGCGCCAGCAGCCAAAAAGCGGGGGGGCCAGATACGCAGTATTTT
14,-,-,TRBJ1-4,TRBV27,CASSLSGTNEKLFF,TGTGCCAGCAGTTTATCAGGGACTAATGAAAAACTGTTTTTT
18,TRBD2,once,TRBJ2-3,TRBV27,CASSLTGGAVWSTDTQYF,TGTGCCAGCAGTTTAACCGGGGGGGCGGTTTGGAGCACAGATACGCAGTATTTT
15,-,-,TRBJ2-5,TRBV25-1,CASTGLEVLRETQYF,TGTGCCAGCACCGGGCTAGAGGTCCTAAGAGAGACCCAGTACTTC
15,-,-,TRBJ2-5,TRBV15,CATSRGERSKETQYF,TGTGCCACCAGCAGGGGGGAACGGAGCAAGGAGACCCAGTACTTC
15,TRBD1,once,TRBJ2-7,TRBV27,CASSLTGTATYEQYF,TGTGCCAGCAGCTTAACCGGGACAGCCACCTACGAGCAGTACTTC
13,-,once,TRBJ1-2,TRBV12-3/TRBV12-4,CASSWDGDYGYTF,TGTGCCAGCAGTTGGGACGGAGACTATGGCTACACCTTC
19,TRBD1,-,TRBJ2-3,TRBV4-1,CASSQVHDETGSRTDTQYF,TGCGCCAGCAGCCAAGTCCATGATGAGACAGGGAGTCGGACAGATACGCAGTATTTT
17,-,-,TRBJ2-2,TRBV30,CAWSPTWAVETPGELFF,TGTGCCTGGAGCCCCACCTGGGCGGTTGAGACTCCCGGGGAGCTGTTTTTT
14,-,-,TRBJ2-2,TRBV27,CASSLFSATGELFF,TGTGCCAGCAGTTTATTCTCTGCGACCGGGGAGCTGTTTTTT
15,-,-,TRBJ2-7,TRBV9,CASSVDGTSSYEQYF,TGTGCCAGCAGCGTAGACGGAACTAGCTCCTACGAGCAGTACTTC
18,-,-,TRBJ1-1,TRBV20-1,CSARGVRRGVIMNTEAFF,TGCAGTGCTAGAGGGGTCAGAAGGGGGGTTATCATGAACACTGAAGCTTTCTTT
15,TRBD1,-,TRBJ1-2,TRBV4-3,CASSQSSGGIYGYTF,TGCGCCAGCAGCCAATCATCAGGGGGGATCTATGGCTACACCTTC
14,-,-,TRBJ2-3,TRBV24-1,CATSGGVMADTQYF,TGTGCCACCAGTGGTGGGGTGATGGCAGATACGCAGTATTTT
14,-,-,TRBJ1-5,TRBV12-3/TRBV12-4,CASSPTVRNQPQHF,TGTGCCAGCAGCCCGACAGTCCGCAATCAGCCCCAGCATTTT
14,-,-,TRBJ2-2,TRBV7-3,CASSLVGSTGELFF,TGTGCCAGCAGCTTAGTGGGTTCCACCGGGGAGCTGTTTTTT
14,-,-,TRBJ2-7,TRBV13,CASSSNPKVNEQYF,TGTGCCAGCAGCTCCAACCCTAAAGTGAACGAGCAGTACTTC
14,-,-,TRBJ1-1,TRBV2,CATRPVTSNTEAFF,TGTGCCACCCGGCCCGTAACCTCGAACACTGAAGCTTTCTTT
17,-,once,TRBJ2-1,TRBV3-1,CASSHQAGYSSYNEQFF,TGTGCCAGCAGCCACCAAGCGGGCTACAGCTCCTACAATGAGCAGTTCTTC
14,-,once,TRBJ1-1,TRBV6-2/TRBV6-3,CASARGARNTEAFF,TGTGCCAGCGCGAGGGGTGCTAGGAACACTGAAGCTTTCTTT
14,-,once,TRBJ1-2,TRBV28,CASSFYQDRYGYTF,TGTGCCAGCAGTTTTTACCAGGACCGCTATGGCTACACCTTC
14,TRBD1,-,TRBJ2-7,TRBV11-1,CASSRQGGSYEQYF,TGTGCCAGCAGCAGACAGGGGGGTTCCTACGAGCAGTACTTC
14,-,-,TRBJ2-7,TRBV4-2,CASSQGLGGYEQYF,TGTGCCAGCAGCCAAGGTCTGGGTGGCTACGAGCAGTACTTC
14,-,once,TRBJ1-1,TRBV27,CASSLTTLNTEAFF,TGTGCCAGCAGTTTGACAACTTTGAACACTGAAGCTTTCTTT
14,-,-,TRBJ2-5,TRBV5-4,CASSLGQPQETQYF,TGTGCCAGCAGCTTGGGACAGCCCCAAGAGACCCAGTACTTC
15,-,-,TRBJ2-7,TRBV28,CASSAQRDSSYEQYF,TGTGCCAGCAGTGCACAGCGCGATAGTTCCTACGAGCAGTACTTC
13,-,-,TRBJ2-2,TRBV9,CASTRGGAGELFF,TGTGCCAGCACGAGAGGGGGAGCCGGGGAGCTGTTTTTT
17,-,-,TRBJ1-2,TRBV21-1,CASSKGSGTRAPRGYTF,TGTGCCAGCAGCAAAGGTTCGGGAACAAGGGCCCCTCGGGGCTACACCTTC
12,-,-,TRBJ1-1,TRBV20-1,CSARLLNTEAFF,TGCAGTGCTAGATTATTGAACACTGAAGCTTTCTTT
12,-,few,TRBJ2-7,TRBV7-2,CASSWDGYEQYF,TGTGCCAGCAGCTGGGACGGGTACGAGCAGTACTTC
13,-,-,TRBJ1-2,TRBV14,CASSPDNNYGYTF,TGTGCCAGCAGCCCCGACAATAACTATGGCTACACCTTC
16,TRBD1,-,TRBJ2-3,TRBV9,CASSAGQGGSTDTQYF,TGTGCCAGCAGCGCAGGACAGGGGGGAAGCACAGATACGCAGTATTTT
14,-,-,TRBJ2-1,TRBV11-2,CASSLGSSDNEQFF,TGTGCCAGCAGCTTAGGGTCCTCGGACAATGAGCAGTTCTTC
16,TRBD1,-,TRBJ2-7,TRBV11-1,CASSRSRDRAPYEQYF,TGTGCCAGCAGCCGATCCCGGGACAGGGCCCCCTACGAGCAGTACTTC
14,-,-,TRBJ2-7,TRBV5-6,CASSLGGILYEQYF,TGTGCCAGCAGCTTGGGCGGGATCCTCTACGAGCAGTACTTC
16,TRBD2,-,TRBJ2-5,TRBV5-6,CASSHGLAALKETQYF,TGTGCCAGCAGCCACGGACTAGCGGCGCTAAAAGAGACCCAGTACTTC
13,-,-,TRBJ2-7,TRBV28,CASSYRVTGEQYF,TGTGCCAGCAGTTACAGGGTAACGGGCGAGCAGTACTTC
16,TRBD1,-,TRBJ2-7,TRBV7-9,CASSPTRRQGFYEQYF,TGTGCCAGCAGCCCCACGAGGCGACAGGGGTTCTACGAGCAGTACTTC
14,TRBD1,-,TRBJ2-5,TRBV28,CASSSSRGRETQYF,TGTGCCAGCAGTTCGTCCAGGGGGCGTGAGACCCAGTACTTC
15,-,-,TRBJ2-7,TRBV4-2,CASSQDPGAGFEQYF,TGTGCCAGCAGCCAAGATCCAGGGGCGGGGTTCGAGCAGTACTTC
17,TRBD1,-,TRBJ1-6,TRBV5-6,CASSVYPGQNYNSPLHF,TGTGCCAGCAGCGTCTACCCGGGACAGAACTATAATTCACCCCTCCACTTT
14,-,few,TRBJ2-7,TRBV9,CASSVGRGTYEQYF,TGTGCCAGCAGCGTAGGTAGAGGAACCTACGAGCAGTACTTC
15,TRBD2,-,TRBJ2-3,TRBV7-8,CASSSLAGSTDTQYF,TGTGCCAGCAGCTCCTTAGCGGGGAGCACAGATACGCAGTATTTT